The entry that follows covers one T cell receptor (beta chain) sequence. The record originates from a study of OX40 agonist ivuxolimab in advanced cancers. Overall study context: Prior therapy, whether anti-PD-1, anti-PD-L1 or anti-CTLA-4, was allowed, and 40% had some.

Produced via immunoSEQ multiplex PCR; TCRdb's table is partial and in-frame only. The data contain tens of thousands of clones, roughly 88% of them seen just once; the ten biggest clones take up roughly 1.2%. V was clipped by 10 bases and J by 5 bases, with 23 bases between them. This CDR3 has 15 amino acids. Germline values: CDR1 ENHRY, CDR2 SYGVKD. The sample consisted of CD4+ or CD8+ T cells sorted from blood, taken in a trial of the OX40 agonist ivuxolimab. The clonotype originates from an adult with an advanced solid tumor such as melanoma, head and neck, liver or kidney cancer. The chain links TRBV10-3 to TRBJ2-5; possibly TRBD1 for D (5 bases). The DNA for the CDR3 is TGTGCCACCAAAGGCCTCACAGGACCCGGGGAGACCCAGTACTTC. Its protein is CATKGLTGPGETQYF.